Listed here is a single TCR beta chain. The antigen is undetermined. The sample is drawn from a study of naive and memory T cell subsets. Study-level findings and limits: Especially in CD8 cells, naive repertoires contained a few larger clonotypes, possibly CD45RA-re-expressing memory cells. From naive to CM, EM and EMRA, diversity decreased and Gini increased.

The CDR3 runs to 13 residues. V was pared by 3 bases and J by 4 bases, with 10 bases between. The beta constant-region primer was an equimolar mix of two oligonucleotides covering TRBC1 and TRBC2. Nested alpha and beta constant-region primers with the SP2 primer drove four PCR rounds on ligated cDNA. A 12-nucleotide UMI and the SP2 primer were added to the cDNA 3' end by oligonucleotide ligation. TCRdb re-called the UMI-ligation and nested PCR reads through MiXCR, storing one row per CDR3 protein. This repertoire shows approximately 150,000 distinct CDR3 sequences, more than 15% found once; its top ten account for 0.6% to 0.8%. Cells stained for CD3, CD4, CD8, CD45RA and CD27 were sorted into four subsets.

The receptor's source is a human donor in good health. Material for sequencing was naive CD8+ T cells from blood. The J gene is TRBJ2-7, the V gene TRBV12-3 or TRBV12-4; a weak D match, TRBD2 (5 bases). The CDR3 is CASSFTSAYEQYF. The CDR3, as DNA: TGTGCCAGCAGTTTCACTAGTGCGTACGAGCAGTACTTC.